The 25 T cell receptor beta chains listed next were all sequenced from one sample in a study of post-analysis software for immune sequencing data. Study-level points and caveats: A few TRBV segments (TRBV5-6, TRBV5-1 and TRBV20-1 among them) occurred more frequently in patients than in controls.

For these receptors, no antigen is known. Incorporated into the TCR beta cDNA libraries were unique molecular identifiers, which served to reduce PCR and sequencing biases. TCRdb analysed the PCR reads with MiXCR anew, one entry per CDR3 protein. The sample carries hundreds of thousands of distinct CDR3 sequences, around 27% recorded once. Specimen: blood. All receptors derive from a girl between 5 and 17 years old with multiple sclerosis.

The V call is TRBV20-1, the J call TRBJ2-5; D may match TRBD1 or TRBD2 (5 bases each). The CDR3 is made up of 16 amino acids. CDR1 is DFQATT, CDR2 SNEGSKA, per germline (reference sequence). Trimming removed 3 bases at V and 0 bases at J, with 17 bases between. The CDR3 bases are TGCAGTGCTAGTCCTTCCGGGACCAATAACCAAGAGACCCAGTACTTC. This gives the protein CSASPSGTNNQETQYF.

The V and J genes are TRBV19 and TRBJ2-3, with TRBD1 identical over 10 bases. The CDR3 sequence is 19 residues long. After removal of 4 bases from V and 1 base from J, the junction contained 14 bases not matched to a gene. Germline CDR1 is LNHDA and CDR2 is SQIVND (reference sequence). CDR3 region: CASSNTRTGGLSGTDTQYF. The CDR3 bases are TGTGCCAGTAGTAACACCCGGACAGGGGGGTTATCGGGCACAGATACGCAGTATTTT.

There are a few counts of this clonotype. The DNA for the CDR3 is TGTGCCAGCAGTTTCGGCTGGGGCTACGAGCAGTACTTC. Its protein is CASSFGWGYEQYF. V usage is TRBV12-3 or TRBV12-4 and J usage is TRBJ2-7; D ambiguous. The CDR3 is made up of 13 amino acids. V lost 3 bases to trimming and J lost 3 bases, with 9 bases between them.

This sequence joins TRBV14 and TRBJ1-6; possibly TRBD1 for D (6 bases). The CDR3 is 15 residues long. Trimming took 2 bases from V and 8 from J, leaving 13 bases between them. From germline, CDR1 is SGHDN and CDR2 FVKESK. The CDR3 sequence is CASSQRDKSDSPLHF. In DNA form, the CDR3 reads TGTGCCAGCAGCCAAAGGGACAAAAGCGATTCACCCCTCCACTTT.

This chain's CDR3 is CSVSDRGNQPQHF. The CDR3 DNA reads TGCAGCGTTTCTGATCGGGGGAATCAGCCCCAGCATTTT. The chain carries TRBV29-1 and TRBJ1-5, with D maybe TRBD1 (5 bases). From germline, CDR1 is SQVTM and CDR2 ANQGSEA. V lost 5 bases and J lost 4, with 12 bases in between. This CDR3 has 13 residues.

This chain uses TRBV6-5 with TRBJ1-3; 8 nucleotides match TRBD1. In germline, CDR1 is MNHEY, CDR2 SVGAGI. J was trimmed by 0 bases and V by 7 bases; bases with no gene match: 5. The CDR3 has 15 amino acids. CDR3 in DNA: TGTGCCAGCACCCGGACAGGGTCCTCTGGAAACACCATATATTTT. Encoded protein: CASTRTGSSGNTIYF.

For this clonotype: One end of the junction is discordant with germline, which a read error may explain. The genes are TRBV20-1 and TRBJ1-1; TRBD1 agrees at 9 bases. Germline CDR1 is DFQATT and CDR2 is SNEGSKA (reference sequence). This CDR3 is built from 16 residues. The CDR3 region is CSTRDPRGQGRTEAFF. The CDR3, as DNA: TGCAGTACTAGAGATCCACGGGGACAGGGAAGGACTGAAGCTTTCTTT.

The sample holds a few counts of this clonotype. This sequence joins TRBV12-3 or TRBV12-4 and TRBJ1-5; 7 bases are a match to TRBD1. Trimming at V came to 5 bases and at J to 5 bases, leaving 12 bases not matched to a gene. This CDR3 spans 16 amino acids. The CDR3 DNA reads as TGTGCCAGCAGTCCCCAAACAGGGGCGAGCGATCAGCCCCAGCATTTT. It codes for CASSPQTGASDQPQHF.

The chain's CDR3 is CASSSAGVGDTQYF. The CDR3 DNA sequence: TGTGCCAGCAGTTCAGCGGGAGTGGGAGATACGCAGTATTTT. The chain uses TRBV6-2 or TRBV6-3 and TRBJ2-3, with 8 bases lining up with TRBD2. Germline CDR1 MNHEY, CDR2 SVGEGT. The CDR3 runs to 14 residues. V gave up 4 bases and J gave up 5 bases; unmatched junction bases: 5.

This clonotype was seen a few times. V and J are TRBV20-1 and TRBJ2-1, with D tentatively TRBD1 (6 bases). The germline V and J ends were trimmed by 0 bases and 8 bases, with 20 bases remaining between them. CDR1 is DFQATT and CDR2 is SNEGSKA in the germline V gene (reference sequence). This CDR3 comprises 16 residues. The CDR3 nucleotides read TGCAGTGCTAGAGATGTCAGGGGTTGGAAACTCGATGAGCAGTTCTTC. Protein product: CSARDVRGWKLDEQFF.

The rearrangement joins TRBV6-2 or TRBV6-3 to TRBJ2-5; D is unclear. The germline CDR1 and CDR2 sequences are MNHEY and SVGEGT. This CDR3 contains 13 residues. The ends were cut back, 4 bases at V and 3 bases at J, with 9 bases in the middle. The CDR3 DNA is TGTGCCAGCAGTTGGGGTCACAAAGAGACCCAGTACTTC. Its translation is CASSWGHKETQYF.

The chain has TRBV2 and TRBJ2-3; 7 bases line up with TRBD1. The V segment lost 6 bases and the J segment 6 bases; nucleotides outside the gene matches: 6. Germline CDR1 SNHLY, CDR2 FYNNEI. The CDR3 length is 13 residues. The CDR3 DNA is TGTGCCAGCAGAAAACAGGGGCCCGATACGCAGTATTTT. This encodes CASRKQGPDTQYF.

J is TRBJ2-2 and V is TRBV6-5, with a possible D match to TRBD1 (7 bases). Trimming stripped 3 bases from V and 5 bases from J, with 16 bases between. CDR3 length: 16 amino acids. Looked up from germline, CDR1 is MNHEY and CDR2 is SVGAGI. As DNA, the CDR3 is TGTGCCAGCAGTTATTACAGGGGCAGCGGGACCGGGGAGCTGTTTTTT. This translates into CASSYYRGSGTGELFF.

The chain joins TRBV4-1 to TRBJ2-7, with 7 bases fitting TRBD2. CDR3 length: 16 amino acids. Looked up from germline, CDR1 is MGHRA and CDR2 is YSYEKL. With 0 bases clipped from V and 3 bases from J, the junction kept 8 bases outside the gene matches. The CDR3: CASSQDWEPSGYEQYF. In DNA form, the CDR3 reads TGCGCCAGCAGCCAAGATTGGGAGCCTAGCGGCTACGAGCAGTACTTC.

This clonotype has just a few counts. This sequence joins TRBV7-2 and TRBJ2-1; 10 bases are shared with TRBD2. The V segment lost 1 base and the J segment 8 bases; nucleotides outside the gene matches: 5. The CDR3 length is 15 residues. CDR1 SGHTA and CDR2 FQGNSA come from the germline V gene. CDR3 nucleotide sequence: TGTGCCAGCAGCTTAGTTAGCGGGGGGTCCTATGAGCAGTTCTTC. Its protein product is CASSLVSGGSYEQFF. The full variable domain, in which reference TRBV7-2 and TRBJ2-1 provide the parts outside the CDR3, is GAGVSQSPSNKVTEKGKDVELRCDPISGHTALYWYRQSLGQGLEFLIYFQGNSAPDKSGLPSDRFSAERTGGSVSTLTIQRTQQEDSAVYLCASSLVSGGSYEQFFGPGTRLTVL.

This clonotype has a handful of counts. The V gene is TRBV6-5, the J gene TRBJ2-5; tentatively, D is TRBD2 (5 bases). Germline V gene data show CDR1 as MNHEY and CDR2 as SVGAGI. The CDR3 totals 14 residues. Between the trimmed V and J ends, which lost 5 bases and 0 bases, there was a span of 10 bases. This CDR3 is CASSVGLNQETQYF. CDR3 bases: TGTGCCAGCAGTGTTGGACTGAACCAAGAGACCCAGTACTTC.

The chain recombines TRBV6-1 with TRBJ1-5; no firm D call. With 7 bases removed from V and 4 bases from J, the gap between germline ends came to 26 bases. Germline-derived CDR1 and CDR2 are MNHNS and SASEGT. This CDR3 has 18 amino acids. The CDR3, as DNA: TGTGCCAGCAACTTAACGGTATATAGCGGCAAGAATAATCAGCCCCAGCATTTT. It yields the protein CASNLTVYSGKNNQPQHF.

The chain has TRBV11-2 and TRBJ2-1; 12 bases are shared with TRBD1. The CDR3 spans 17 residues. The J segment lost 5 bases and the V segment lost 5 bases, leaving 10 bases of the junction unmatched. CDR1 is SGHAT and CDR2 is FQNNGV in the germline V gene. The CDR3 DNA sequence: TGTGCCAGCAGCCGAGCAACGGGGACAGGGGGCCACAATGAGCAGTTCTTC. This encodes CASSRATGTGGHNEQFF. The entire variable domain, with the rest obtained from reference TRBV11-2 and TRBJ2-1, is as follows: EAGVAQSPRYKIIEKRQSVAFWCNPISGHATLYWYQQILGQGPKLLIQFQNNGVVDDSQLPKDRFSAERLKGVDSTLKIQPAKLEDSAVYLCASSRATGTGGHNEQFFGPGTRLTVL.

This clonotype was counted a few times. This rearrangement joins TRBV6-6 to TRBJ2-1; the match to TRBD2 covers 10 bases. CDR1 MNHNY and CDR2 SVGAGI come from the germline V gene (reference sequence). Losses at the gene ends were 11 bases for V and 9 bases for J; bases not matched to a gene: 4. The CDR3 covers 11 residues. In DNA form, the CDR3 reads TGTGCCGGGGGACTAGCGAGTGAGCAGTTCTTC. It is translated as CAGGLASEQFF.

This clonotype was recorded many times. The chain employs TRBV4-3 and TRBJ2-4, with D possibly matching TRBD2 (7 bases). Germline V CDR1 and CDR2: LGHNA, YSLEER. With 1 base removed from V and 12 bases from J, the gap between germline ends came to 16 bases. The CDR3 length is 14 residues. Here the CDR3 DNA reads TGCGCCAGCAGCCAAGGGACGGCCCGGGGGGCTCAGTACTTC. Translating gives CASSQGTARGAQYF.

This clonotype has just a few counts. The rearrangement uses TRBV7-2 and TRBJ2-2, with D possibly matching TRBD2 (6 bases). V lost 0 bases, J lost 4 bases, and 9 bases lay in between. CDR3 size: 15 residues. The germline V gene encodes CDR1 SGHTA and CDR2 FQGNSA. CDR3 bases: TGTGCCAGCAGCTTAGCAATCGGGGGCACCGGGGAGCTGTTTTTT. It yields the protein CASSLAIGGTGELFF.

This clonotype turned up a few times. The J gene is TRBJ2-3, the V gene TRBV4-2, with unresolved D. This CDR3 contains 12 residues. The V gene's germline CDR1 is LGHNA and CDR2 YNFKEQ. V was shortened by 3 bases and J by 10 bases, with 11 bases between the two germline ends. The DNA for the CDR3 is TGTGCCAGCAGCCACCTTGTTGACGCGCAGTATTTT. Translation gives CASSHLVDAQYF.

V is TRBV28 and J is TRBJ2-1; TRBD1 matches at 9 bases. The germline gives CDR1 MDHEN, CDR2 SYDVKM. The CDR3 extends over 16 amino acids. Trimming cost V 4 bases and J 8 bases; bases outside gene matches: 12. Here the CDR3 DNA reads TGTGCCAGCAGTTCCCCCGGGACAGGGTACCGCGATGAGCAGTTCTTC. Translation gives CASSSPGTGYRDEQFF.

This clonotype was detected a few times. The rearrangement uses TRBV20-1 and TRBJ2-7, with TRBD1 as a possible D gene (6 bases). Looked up from germline, CDR1 is DFQATT and CDR2 is SNEGSKA (reference sequence). This CDR3 contains 15 residues. With 0 bases removed from V and 0 bases from J, the gap between germline ends came to 12 bases. DNA of the CDR3: TGCAGTGCTAGAGACCCAGGACAGTCCTCCTACGAGCAGTACTTC. This gives the protein CSARDPGQSSYEQYF.

A remark on this clonotype: The junction differs from germline at one of its ends, possibly a read error. The chain links TRBV6-5 to TRBJ1-5; D is perhaps TRBD1 (5 bases). Germline CDR1 reads MNHEY; CDR2 reads SVGAGI. CDR3 length equals 14 residues. The CDR3 sequence is CASSTGGPNQPQHF. The CDR3 region has the DNA TGTGCCAGCAGTACCGGGGGACCTAATCAACCCCAGCATTTT.